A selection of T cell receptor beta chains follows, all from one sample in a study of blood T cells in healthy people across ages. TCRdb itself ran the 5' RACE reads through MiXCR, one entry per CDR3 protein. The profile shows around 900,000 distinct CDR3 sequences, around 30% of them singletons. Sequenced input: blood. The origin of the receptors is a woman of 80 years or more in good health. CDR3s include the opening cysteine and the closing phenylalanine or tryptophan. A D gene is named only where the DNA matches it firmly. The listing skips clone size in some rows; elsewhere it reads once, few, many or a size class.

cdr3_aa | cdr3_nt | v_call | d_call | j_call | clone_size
CASSLTDTNQPQHF | TGTGCCAGCAGTTTAACGGACACTAATCAGCCCCAGCATTTT | TRBV27 | . | TRBJ1-5 | few
CASSFDTIFYGYTF | TGTGCCAGCAGTTTCGACACGATCTTCTATGGCTACACCTTC | TRBV12-3/TRBV12-4 | . | TRBJ1-2 | many
CASSPGRALAKNIQYF | TGCGCCAGCAGCCCAGGGAGAGCATTAGCCAAAAACATTCAGTACTTC | TRBV4-1 | . | TRBJ2-4 | many
CSASWRGRATNEKLFF | TGCAGTGCTAGTTGGCGGGGGCGCGCGACTAATGAAAAACTGTTTTTT | TRBV20-1 | . | TRBJ1-4 | many
CASSSSRAETQYF | TGTGCCAGCAGCTCATCCCGGGCGGAGACCCAGTACTTC | TRBV7-6 | . | TRBJ2-5 | .
CASSHERTASSYNEQFF | TGTGCCAGCTCACATGAACGGACAGCGAGCTCCTACAATGAGCAGTTCTTC | TRBV18 | . | TRBJ2-1 | few
CAWSSGLAKNIQYF | TGTGCCTGGAGTAGTGGGCTAGCCAAAAACATTCAGTACTTC | TRBV30 | . | TRBJ2-4 | .
CASSKGLAGVAYEQYF | TGTGCCAGCAGTAAGGGACTAGCGGGGGTTGCGTACGAGCAGTACTTC | TRBV11-2 | TRBD2 | TRBJ2-7 | .
CSALTGWNTEAFF | TGCAGTGCCTTGACAGGGTGGAACACTGAAGCTTTCTTT | TRBV20-1 | TRBD1 | TRBJ1-1 | few
CATSDPERGGRLDTQYF | TGTGCCACCAGTGATCCAGAGCGGGGGGGGCGTTTAGATACGCAGTATTTT | TRBV24-1 | TRBD2 | TRBJ2-3 | many
CATIRLTSGGPENEQFF | TGTGCCACCATTCGACTAACTAGCGGGGGGCCCGAGAATGAGCAGTTCTTC | TRBV14 | TRBD2 | TRBJ2-1 | .
CASSPITGTGSYGYTF | TGTGCCAGCAGTCCAATTACCGGGACAGGGAGCTATGGCTACACCTTC | TRBV6-5 | TRBD1 | TRBJ1-2 | .
CASRGGTGRNQPQHF | TGTGCCAGCAGGGGGGGGACAGGGAGGAATCAGCCCCAGCATTTT | TRBV6-2/TRBV6-3 | TRBD1 | TRBJ1-5 | .
CASSYLGGKGTEAFF | TGTGCCAGCAGTTACCTGGGAGGGAAGGGGACTGAAGCTTTCTTT | TRBV6-6 | . | TRBJ1-1 | .
CVSNDGSPYNEQFF | TGCGTCAGCAATGACGGGAGCCCCTACAATGAGCAGTTCTTC | TRBV5-1 | . | TRBJ2-1 | .
CASSLGGCDTEAFF | TGTGCCAGCAGCTTAGGGGGCTGTGACACTGAAGCTTTCTTT | TRBV11-3 | . | TRBJ1-1 | once
CASSVGPGLVAGELFF | TGTGCCAGCAGCGTAGGTCCGGGACTAGTCGCCGGGGAGCTGTTTTTT | TRBV9 | TRBD2 | TRBJ2-2 | .
CASSEFGTPYEQYF | TGTGCCAGCAGTGAGTTCGGGACACCCTACGAGCAGTACTTC | TRBV6-7 | . | TRBJ2-7 | many
CASSALVSSYNEQFF | TGTGCCAGCAGCGCACTGGTGAGCTCCTACAATGAGCAGTTCTTC | TRBV9 | . | TRBJ2-1 | .
CASSLKNYGYTF | TGTGCCAGCAGTTTGAAAAACTATGGCTACACCTTC | TRBV12-3/TRBV12-4 | . | TRBJ1-2 | many
CASSYSKGGAETQYF | TGTGCCAGCAGTTACTCGAAAGGGGGCGCGGAGACCCAGTACTTC | TRBV6-5 | TRBD1 | TRBJ2-5 | many
CSVRGGLSYEQYF | TGCAGCGTCCGGGGGGGATTGTCCTACGAGCAGTACTTC | TRBV29-1 | TRBD2 | TRBJ2-7 | .
CASSLGSVNYGYTF | TGTGCCAGCAGCTTGGGGTCAGTGAACTATGGCTACACCTTC | TRBV7-2 | . | TRBJ1-2 | .
CASTKGLAGSTDTQYF | TGTGCCAGCACCAAGGGTTTAGCGGGGAGTACAGATACGCAGTATTTT | TRBV12-3/TRBV12-4 | TRBD2 | TRBJ2-3 | many
CATPLGGKNTEAFF | TGTGCCACCCCGTTAGGAGGGAAGAACACTGAAGCTTTCTTT | TRBV12-3/TRBV12-4 | . | TRBJ1-1 | many
CASSDLTSRHEQYF | TGTGCCAGCAGCGATCTAACTAGCCGCCACGAGCAGTACTTC | TRBV27 | . | TRBJ2-7 | many
CASSLDRVGPDTQYF | TGTGCCAGCAGCTTAGACAGGGTGGGCCCAGATACGCAGTATTTT | TRBV11-2 | . | TRBJ2-3 | many
CASSLTGGGFTDTQYF | TGTGCCAGCAGCTTGACCGGGGGCGGATTCACAGATACGCAGTATTTT | TRBV11-2 | . | TRBJ2-3 | few
CASSPGVLTDVQYF | TGTGCCAGCAGCCCGGGAGTCCTCACAGATGTGCAGTATTTT | TRBV12-3/TRBV12-4 | . | TRBJ2-3 | .
CASSLALVTATEAFF | TGTGCCAGCAGCTTAGCGTTAGTTACAGCCACTGAAGCTTTCTTT | TRBV7-2 | . | TRBJ1-1 | many
CSARDSGAGGRYEQYF | TGCAGTGCTAGAGATTCGGGCGCGGGAGGGCGGTACGAGCAGTACTTC | TRBV20-1 | TRBD2 | TRBJ2-7 | .
CASSYRGTSYNEQYF | TGTGCCAGCAGTTACCGGGGGACCTCCTACAATGAGCAGTACTTC | TRBV9 | . | TRBJ2-5 | .
CASRQGGWETQYF | TGTGCCAGCCGACAGGGAGGCTGGGAGACCCAGTACTTC | TRBV6-5 | . | TRBJ2-5 | many
CASSFDRGSTGELFF | TGTGCCAGCAGTTTCGACAGGGGGTCCACCGGGGAGCTGTTTTTT | TRBV27 | TRBD1 | TRBJ2-2 | .
CVSSFRWFSPLHF | TGTGTCAGCAGTTTTCGGTGGTTTTCACCCCTCCACTTT | TRBV27 | . | TRBJ1-6 | once
CASSQIPAGATDQYF | TGCGCCAGCAGCCAAATCCCCGCGGGGGCGACGGACCAGTACTTC | TRBV4-3 | . | TRBJ2-5 | many
CASSFKGLLQETQYF | TGTGCCAGCAGTTTCAAGGGCCTCCTCCAAGAGACCCAGTACTTC | TRBV12-3/TRBV12-4 | . | TRBJ2-5 | many
CASSPGQAYSGANVLTF | TGTGCCAGCAGCCCAGGACAGGCGTACTCTGGGGCCAACGTCCTGACTTTC | TRBV3-1 | TRBD1 | TRBJ2-6 | many
CASSPWAGVTYNEQYF | TGTGCCAGCAGCCCTTGGGCGGGGGTTACCTACAATGAGCAGTACTTC | TRBV5-5 | TRBD2 | TRBJ2-7 | few
CASSHRQGGSYNEQFF | TGTGCCAGCAGCCATCGACAGGGGGGGTCCTACAATGAGCAGTTCTTC | TRBV6-2/TRBV6-3 | TRBD1 | TRBJ2-1 | many
CASSLNRRQNTGELFF | TGTGCCAGCAGCTTAAATAGGAGACAAAACACCGGGGAGCTGTTTTTT | TRBV11-2 | . | TRBJ2-2 | few
CASSLGPGENQPQHF | TGTGCCAGCAGCTTAGGGCCAGGGGAAAATCAGCCCCAGCATTTT | TRBV7-2 | . | TRBJ1-5 | many
CASSFLAGFGETQYF | TGTGCCAGCAGCTTTCTAGCGGGGTTTGGGGAGACCCAGTACTTC | TRBV5-5 | TRBD2 | TRBJ2-5 | many
CASSSRGQGGTYEQYF | TGTGCCAGCAGTTCCCGGGGACAGGGGGGCACCTACGAGCAGTACTTC | TRBV27 | TRBD1 | TRBJ2-7 | many
CASSSPRPSGANVLTF | TGTGCCAGCAGTTCGCCCCGTCCCTCTGGGGCCAACGTCCTGACTTTC | TRBV6-6 | . | TRBJ2-6 | many